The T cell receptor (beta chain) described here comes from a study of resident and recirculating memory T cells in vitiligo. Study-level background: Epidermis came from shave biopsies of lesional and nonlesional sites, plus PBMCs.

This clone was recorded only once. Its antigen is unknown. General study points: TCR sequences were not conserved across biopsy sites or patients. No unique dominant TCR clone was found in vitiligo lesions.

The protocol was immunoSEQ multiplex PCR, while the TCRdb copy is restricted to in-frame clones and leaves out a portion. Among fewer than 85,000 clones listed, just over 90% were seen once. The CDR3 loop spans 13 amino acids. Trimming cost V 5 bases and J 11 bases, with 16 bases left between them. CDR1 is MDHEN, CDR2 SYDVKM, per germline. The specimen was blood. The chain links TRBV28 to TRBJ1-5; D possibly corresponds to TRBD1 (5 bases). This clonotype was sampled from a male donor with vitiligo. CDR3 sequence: CASSQGRLGAQHF. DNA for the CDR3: TGTGCCAGCAGTCAAGGACGGTTAGGGGCCCAGCATTTT.